Below, 21 T cell receptor beta chains from the same sample are listed, as sequenced in a study of blood T cell repertoires in COVID-19. TCRdb's copy holds only in-frame clones and misses some; the assay was immunoSEQ multiplex PCR. The data show about 150,000 clones, more than 70% seen once. The sample was peripheral blood. The receptor source for this set is a woman in her 50s with acute or convalescent COVID-19.

The CDR3 DNA reads as TGTGCCGCGGTTGGTAGGGAGGATACTGAAGCTTTCTTT. Translated, it gives CAAVGREDTEAFF. The chain employs TRBV30 and TRBJ1-1; D is unclear. The V gene lost 8 bases and the J gene lost 5 bases, with 18 bases spanning the gap. Looked up from germline, CDR1 is GTSNPN and CDR2 is SVGIG (reference sequence). The CDR3 sequence is 13 residues long. Drawing the rest from reference TRBV30 and TRBJ1-1, the complete variable domain is SQTIHQWPATLVQPVGSPLSLECTVEGTSNPNLYWYRQAAGRGLQLLFYSVGIGQISSEVPQNLSASRPQDRQFILSSKKLLLSDSGFYLCAAVGREDTEAFFGQGTRLTVV.

Only a few counts were recorded for this clone. This chain links TRBV7-3 with TRBJ1-2; a weak D match, TRBD1 (6 bases). CDR3 length: 14 amino acids. V was cut by 2 bases and J by 6 bases, with 13 bases left in between. Germline CDR1 reads SGHTA; CDR2 reads FQGTGA. CDR3 nucleotide sequence: TGTGCCAGCAGCTTATCACAGGGAAGGGATGGCTACACCTTC. Its translation: CASSLSQGRDGYTF.

The V and J genes are TRBV30 and TRBJ1-4; possibly TRBD1 for D (5 bases). The CDR3 covers 15 residues. Trimming took off 0 bases at V and 7 bases at J, with 15 bases between the two ends. The V gene's germline CDR1 is GTSNPN and CDR2 SVGIG (reference sequence). The CDR3 loop reads CAWSVRGGYVEKLFF. The CDR3 DNA sequence: TGTGCCTGGAGTGTACGGGGGGGGTACGTTGAAAAACTGTTTTTT.

V and J are TRBV7-9 and TRBJ2-2; 13 nucleotides agree with TRBD2. With V trimmed by 5 bases and J by 4 bases, 7 bases remained unmatched. The length of the CDR3 is 17 residues. Per germline, CDR1 SEHNR and CDR2 FQNEAQ (reference sequence). This chain's CDR3 is CASSRLAGGLGTGELFF. The CDR3 DNA is TGTGCCAGCAGCAGACTAGCGGGGGGCCTGGGCACCGGGGAGCTGTTTTTT.

The chain uses TRBV6-2 or TRBV6-3 and TRBJ1-2; D is ambiguous. Trimming pared 6 bases from V and 8 bases from J, leaving 13 bases between. CDR1 is MNHEY, CDR2 SVGEGT, per germline. The CDR3 consists of 12 residues. CDR3 protein: CASSNQDWGYTF. The DNA of the CDR3 is TGTGCCAGCAGCAACCAGGACTGGGGCTACACCTTC.

The chain has TRBV7-3 and TRBJ2-3, with 12 positions matching TRBD2. Germline V CDR1 and CDR2: SGHTA, FQGTGA. The CDR3 is 20 residues long. V was pared by 0 bases and J by 0 bases, with 10 bases of the junction left unmatched. The CDR3 DNA sequence: TGTGCCAGCAGCTTAACGTCAACCACTAGCGGGGGGTATAGCACAGATACGCAGTATTTT. Amino acid sequence: CASSLTSTTSGGYSTDTQYF.

The V call is TRBV6-2 or TRBV6-3, the J call TRBJ1-1; TRBD1 matches 10 bases. The CDR3 spans 17 residues. Germline trimming cut 1 base from V and 0 bases from J; bases unmatched to any gene: 5. Germline assignment: CDR1 MNHEY and CDR2 SVGEGT. For the CDR3, the DNA is TGTGCCAGCAGTTACTACCGGGACAGGGGCATGAACACTGAAGCTTTCTTT. Protein product: CASSYYRDRGMNTEAFF.

V usage is TRBV3-1 (or the pseudogene TRBV3-2) and J usage is TRBJ2-1; 8 bases line up with TRBD2. Germline assignment: CDR1 LGHDT and CDR2 YNNKEL (reference sequence). This CDR3 spans 18 amino acids. Trimming at V came to 2 bases and at J to 10 bases, leaving 19 bases not matched to a gene. CDR3 protein: CASSQISGAVLGLAEQFF. The CDR3 DNA reads as TGTGCCAGCAGCCAAATTAGCGGGGCAGTTTTGGGTTTGGCGGAGCAGTTCTTC.

The rearrangement links TRBV6-2 or TRBV6-3 to TRBJ2-3; 9 positions agree with TRBD2. The junction had 5 bases not matched to a gene; V was cut back by 5 bases and J by 2 bases. Germline V gives CDR1 MNHEY, CDR2 SVGEGT. CDR3 length: 15 residues. CDR3 sequence (DNA): TGTGCCAGCAGTACCGGGACTAGCCCCACAGATACGCAGTATTTT. Translated, it gives CASSTGTSPTDTQYF.

This clone was seen only a few times. This chain uses TRBV19 with TRBJ1-2; the match to TRBD1 covers 7 bases. The J segment lost 3 bases and the V segment lost 4 bases, leaving 23 bases of the junction unmatched. Germline CDR1 is LNHDA and CDR2 is SQIVND (reference sequence). The CDR3 is 20 amino acids. The CDR3 loop reads CASSTSRTPRQGLSYYGYTF. DNA of the CDR3: TGTGCCAGTAGTACTTCCCGCACGCCCCGACAGGGCCTGTCCTACTATGGCTACACCTTC.

The CDR3 DNA reads TGTGCCAGCACTCCCTACTACGCGAACACCGGGGAGCTGTTTTTT. Protein product: CASTPYYANTGELFF. The rearrangement links TRBV2 to TRBJ2-2; no definite D call. This CDR3 is built from 15 residues. Deletions cut 7 bases from V and 0 bases from J, with 12 bases between. Per the germline V gene, CDR1 is SNHLY and CDR2 is FYNNEI.

The chain has TRBV6-5 and TRBJ2-1; 13 nucleotides agree with TRBD2. In germline, CDR1 is MNHEY, CDR2 SVGAGI. Trimming removed 6 bases from V and 6 bases from J; junction bases left unmatched: 5. CDR3 length: 15 amino acids. The CDR3 sequence: CASRRTSGGFNEQFF. The CDR3 DNA reads TGTGCCAGCAGGCGGACTAGCGGGGGTTTCAATGAGCAGTTCTTC.

The gene calls are TRBV5-1 and TRBJ2-2; D unresolved. This CDR3 comprises 14 residues. The germline gives CDR1 SGHRS, CDR2 YFSETQ. The ends were cut back, 2 bases at V and 2 bases at J, with 7 bases in the middle. The CDR3 nucleotides are TGCGCCAGCAGCTTAGGCGGCAACACCGGGGAGCTGTTTTTT. It encodes CASSLGGNTGELFF. The full variable domain, with the rest looked up from reference TRBV5-1 and TRBJ2-2, is KAGVTQTPRYLIKTRGQQVTLSCSPISGHRSVSWYQQTPGQGLQFLFEYFSETQRNKGNFPGRFSGRQFSNSRSEMNVSTLELGDSALYLCASSLGGNTGELFFGEGSRLTVL.

The count of this clone is one. This chain connects TRBV11-1 to TRBJ2-1; possibly TRBD1 for D (5 bases). This CDR3 has 15 residues. Germline CDR1 and CDR2: SGHAT and FQDESV (reference sequence). V was shortened by 1 base and J by 3 bases, with 10 bases between the two germline ends. The CDR3 region is CASSLEGAIYNEQFF. Here the CDR3 DNA reads TGTGCCAGCAGCTTAGAAGGGGCCATCTACAATGAGCAGTTCTTC. The full variable domain, its missing parts supplied by reference TRBV11-1 and TRBJ2-1, is EAEVAQSPRYKITEKSQAVAFWCDPISGHATLYWYRQILGQGPELLVQFQDESVVDDSQLPKDRFSAERLKGVDSTLKIQPAELGDSAMYLCASSLEGAIYNEQFFGPGTRLTVL.

J is TRBJ2-2 and V is TRBV9, with 9 bases that match TRBD1. Germline lookup yields CDR1 SGDLS and CDR2 YYNGEE. V gave up 10 bases and J gave up 7 bases; unmatched junction bases: 8. The CDR3 extends over 13 amino acids. CDR3: CAGGDRDHGELFF. CDR3 DNA: TGTGCCGGGGGGGACAGGGACCACGGGGAGCTGTTTTTT. Based on the CDR3 plus reference TRBV9 and TRBJ2-2, the full variable domain is DSGVTQTPKHLITATGQRVTLRCSPRSGDLSVYWYQQSLDQGLQFLIQYYNGEERAKGNILERFSAQQFPDLHSELNLSSLELGDSALYFCAGGDRDHGELFFGEGSRLTVL.

The chain couples TRBV7-9 to TRBJ1-4; 11 nucleotides match TRBD1. Germline loops: CDR1 SEHNR, CDR2 FQNEAQ (reference sequence). This CDR3 comprises 18 residues. With 1 base clipped from V and 8 bases from J, the junction kept 12 bases outside the gene matches. CDR3 region: CASSLGTGQGGLDEKLFF. The CDR3 DNA sequence: TGTGCCAGCAGCTTAGGGACGGGACAGGGGGGATTGGACGAAAAACTGTTTTTT.

The sample holds a few counts of this clone. CDR3 protein: CASSTLDRGQIGYTF. CDR3 nucleotides: TGTGCCAGCAGCACGTTGGACAGGGGGCAGATTGGCTACACCTTC. This rearrangement joins TRBV7-9 to TRBJ1-2; 11 positions agree with TRBD1. Germline trimming cut 5 bases from V and 7 bases from J; bases unmatched to any gene: 9. CDR1 is SEHNR, CDR2 FQNEAQ, per germline (reference sequence). CDR3 length equals 15 residues.

The chain has TRBV12-3 or TRBV12-4 and TRBJ1-1, with TRBD1 matching over 9 bases. The CDR3 consists of 13 residues. V trimming: 3 bases; J trimming: 6 bases; junction bases outside the gene matches: 2. CDR3 DNA sequence: TGTGCCAGCAGTTTCACAGGGGGCCCTGAAGCTTTCTTT. This encodes CASSFTGGPEAFF.

This clone was counted only a few times. This same CDR3 is encoded by further DNA sequences in the sample. This chain links TRBV7-3 with TRBJ1-2; TRBD1 matches 9 bases. With V trimmed by 5 bases and J by 8 bases, 6 bases remained unmatched. The CDR3 is 13 amino acids. Germline V gene sequence: CDR1 SGHTA, CDR2 FQGTGA. This CDR3 reads CASSAGQGGGYTF. The CDR3 nucleotides read TGTGCCAGCAGCGCGGGACAGGGTGGGGGCTACACCTTC. The full variable domain, in which reference TRBV7-3 and TRBJ1-2 provide the parts outside the CDR3, is GAGVSQTPSNKVTEKGKYVELRCDPISGHTALYWYRQSLGQGPEFLIYFQGTGAADDSGLPNDRFFAVRPEGSVSTLKIQRTERGDSAVYLCASSAGQGGGYTFGSGTRLTVV.

The rearrangement links TRBV9 to TRBJ1-1, with 9 nucleotides matching TRBD1. CDR1 and CDR2 from the germline V gene are SGDLS and YYNGEE. The CDR3 is 13 amino acids. Trimming cost V 7 bases and J 1 base; bases outside gene matches: 2. This chain's CDR3 is CASGGQGNTEAFF. CDR3 DNA sequence: TGTGCCAGCGGGGGACAGGGGAACACTGAAGCTTTCTTT.

The rearrangement links TRBV7-9 to TRBJ2-2; TRBD2 aligns across 9 bases. With 4 bases clipped from V and 3 bases from J, the junction kept 6 bases outside the gene matches. Germline V gives CDR1 SEHNR, CDR2 FQNEAQ (reference sequence). CDR3 length: 16 amino acids. CDR3 nucleotides: TGTGCCAGCAGCTCAAGTGCTAGCGGGGACACCGGGGAGCTGTTTTTT. Its protein product is CASSSSASGDTGELFF.